The 8 T cell receptor beta chains below all came from one sample that was sequenced in a study of tissue T cells after allogeneic stem cell transplantation. Time point here: mouse harvest day 14 after allogeneic transplant. Tail vein injection delivered 10^7 T-cell-depleted bone marrow cells and 10^6 splenic CD5+ T cells. Method: immunoSEQ multiplex PCR; TCRdb's copy keeps in-frame clones and lacks some. The data hold about 1,900 clones, with 40% to 55% observed a single time. The sequenced sample consisted of lymph node tissue. Receptor source: a female BALB/c mouse given C57BL/6 T cells with graft-versus-host disease after an allogeneic hematopoietic cell transplant.

Judged by abundance, this clone is large. Mouse names are used for the genes. The CDR3 is cut off 1 residue early in the read; its end comes from the germline J gene. The chain uses TRBV20 and TRBJ1-1; no clear D. Germline values: CDR1 GFQATS, CDR2 STVNSAI. The CDR3 spans 13 residues. The ends were cut back, 1 base at V and 0 bases at J, with 6 bases in the middle. CDR3 in amino acids: CGARGAANTEVFF. CDR3 DNA, as far as it was read: TGTGGTGCTAGGGGGGCAGCAAACACAGAAGTCTTC.

Concerning this clone: Gene names follow the mouse nomenclature. The read terminates 1 residue before the CDR3 end, so the remaining end is supplied by the germline J gene. The identical CDR3 is also encoded by other nucleotide sequences in the sample. This chain connects TRBV3 to TRBJ2-4; tentative D call: TRBD2 (6 bases). V was cut by 4 bases and J by 0 bases, with 8 bases left in between. CDR1 SNHLY and CDR2 FYNGKV come from the germline V gene (reference sequence). This CDR3 contains 14 residues. The CDR3 reads CASSSTGSQNTLYF. The sequenced part of the CDR3 DNA is TGTGCCAGCAGCTCGACTGGTAGTCAAAACACCTTGTAC.

This clone was picked up one time. Genes and germline come from the mouse. The observed sequence ends 1 residue before the CDR3 terminus, with the missing tail filled in from the germline J gene. V and J are TRBV26 and TRBJ2-2; 9 bases map to TRBD1. CDR3 length: 15 residues. The germline V gene has CDR1 KGHPV and CDR2 FQNQEV (reference sequence). Trimming at V came to 0 bases and at J to 5 bases, leaving 1 base not matched to a gene. The covered CDR3 bases are TGTGCCAGCAGTCTGTCGGACAGGGGTACCGGGCAGCTCTAC. Amino acid sequence: CASSLSDRGTGQLY. The full-length CDR3 reads as CASSLSDRGTGQLYF.

In the case of this clone: Genes here carry mouse names. CDR3 residues: CASRPGTTNTEVFF. Partial CDR3 DNA: TGTGCCAGCAGACCCGGGACAACAAACACAGAAGTCTTC. The genes are TRBV15 and TRBJ1-1, with TRBD1 as a possible D gene (6 bases). The read terminates 1 residue ahead of where the CDR3 ends, so the germline J gene completes it. Trimming removed 6 bases at V and 0 bases at J, with 11 bases between. The CDR3 runs 14 residues. Germline V lookup: CDR1 SGHND, CDR2 FRSKSL.

Comment on this clone: Germline and genes here are mouse. The DNA ends 1 residue before the CDR3 does, and the rest of the CDR3 is filled in from the germline J gene. The chain couples TRBV12-2 to TRBJ2-3; D not certain. This CDR3 region has 12 residues. The V gene lost 2 bases and the J gene lost 4 bases, with 6 bases spanning the gap. Germline CDR1 reads SGHLS; CDR2 reads HYDKME. The covered CDR3 bases are TGTGCCAGCTCTCCCCGAACAGAAACGCTGTAT. It codes for CASSPRTETLY. The CDR3 as a whole reads CASSPRTETLYF.

By frequency in the sample, this clone is large. The germline and genes are mouse ones. The read ends 1 residue early relative to the CDR3; the germline J gene fills the gap. The rearrangement uses TRBV13-1 and TRBJ1-4; D possibly corresponds to TRBD1 (5 bases). CDR3 size: 15 residues. V shed 2 bases and J shed 0 bases, with 8 bases lying between them. Germline V gene sequence: CDR1 NSHNY, CDR2 SYGAGN. Here the CDR3 reads CASSEGEISNERLFF. Partial CDR3 DNA: TGTGCCAGCAGTGAAGGGGAAATTTCCAACGAAAGATTATTT.

The count of this clone is one. Germline and genes here are mouse. Read sequence stops 1 residue before the CDR3 end, and the germline J gene provides the missing end. The chain employs TRBV3 and TRBJ1-2; perhaps TRBD1 as D (6 bases). This CDR3 contains 13 residues. V was trimmed by 5 bases and J by 0 bases, leaving 7 bases between them. Germline V gene lookup returns CDR1 SNHLY and CDR2 FYNGKV (reference sequence). Incomplete CDR3 DNA: TGTGCCAGCAGCCGGACAGCAAACTCCGACTACACC. Encoded protein: CASSRTANSDYT. The whole CDR3 protein reads CASSRTANSDYTF.

Note on this clone: Each gene name is a mouse one. The observed sequence ends 1 residue before the CDR3 terminus, with the missing tail filled in from the germline J gene. The rearrangement joins TRBV13-1 to TRBJ2-7; D gene ambiguous. This CDR3 region has 14 residues. Germline V lookup: CDR1 NSHNY, CDR2 SYGAGN. The ends were cut back, 0 bases at V and 0 bases at J, with 7 bases in the middle. The part of the CDR3 DNA that was read is TGTGCCAGCAGTGATGCCAGGAGCTCCTATGAACAGTAC. Translated: CASSDARSSYEQY. The whole CDR3 protein reads CASSDARSSYEQYF.